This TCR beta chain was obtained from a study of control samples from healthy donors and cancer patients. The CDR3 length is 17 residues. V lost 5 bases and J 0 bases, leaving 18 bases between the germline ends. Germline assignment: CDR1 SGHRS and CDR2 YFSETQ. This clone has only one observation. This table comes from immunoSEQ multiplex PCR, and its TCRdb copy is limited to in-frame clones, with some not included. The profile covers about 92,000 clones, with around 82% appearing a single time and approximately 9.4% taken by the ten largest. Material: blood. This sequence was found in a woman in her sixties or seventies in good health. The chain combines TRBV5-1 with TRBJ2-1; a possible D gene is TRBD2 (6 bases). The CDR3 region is CASSTTLDGSSYNEQFF. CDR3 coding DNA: TGCGCCAGCAGTACAACTCTGGACGGGAGCTCCTACAATGAGCAGTTCTTC.